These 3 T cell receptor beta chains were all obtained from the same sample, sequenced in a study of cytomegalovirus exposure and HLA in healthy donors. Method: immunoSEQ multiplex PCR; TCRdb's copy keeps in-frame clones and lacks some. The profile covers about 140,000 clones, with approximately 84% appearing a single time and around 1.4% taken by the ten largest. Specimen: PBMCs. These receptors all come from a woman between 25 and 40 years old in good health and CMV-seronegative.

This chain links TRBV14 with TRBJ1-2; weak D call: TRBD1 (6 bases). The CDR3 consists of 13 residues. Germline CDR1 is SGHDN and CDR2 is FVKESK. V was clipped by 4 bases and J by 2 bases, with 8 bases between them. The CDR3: CASSRDRNYGYTF. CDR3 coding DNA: TGTGCCAGCAGCCGCGACAGGAACTATGGCTACACCTTC. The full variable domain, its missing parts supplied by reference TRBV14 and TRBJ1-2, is EAGVTQFPSHSVIEKGQTVTLRCDPISGHDNLYWYRRVMGKEIKFLLHFVKESKQDESGMPNNRFLAERTGGTYSTLKVQPAELEDSGVYFCASSRDRNYGYTFGSGTRLTVV.

The CDR3 DNA reads as TGTGCCAGCAGTGGCCGGGACAGGCCCAACAATGAGCAGTTCTTC. Amino acid sequence: CASSGRDRPNNEQFF. The chain links TRBV9 to TRBJ2-1; TRBD1 aligns across 8 bases. Germline V gives CDR1 SGDLS, CDR2 YYNGEE. The CDR3 is made up of 15 amino acids. V lost 5 bases, J lost 5 bases, and 9 bases stayed unmatched.

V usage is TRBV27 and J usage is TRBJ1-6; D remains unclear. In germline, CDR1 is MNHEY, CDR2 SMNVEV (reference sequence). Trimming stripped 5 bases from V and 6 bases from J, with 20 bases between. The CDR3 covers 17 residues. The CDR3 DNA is TGTGCCAGCAGTCCAGACTTACTTAGGATCTTTAATTCACCCCTCCACTTT. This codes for CASSPDLLRIFNSPLHF.